Described below is a single T cell receptor (beta chain) sequence and its context. Its specificity is not known. The data were taken from a study of PD-L1 blockade in urothelial cancer. Study information: From about 2014, patients received atezolizumab, given as 1,200 mg intravenously every 3 weeks. Peripheral blood specimens exhibited a median yield of approximately 150,000 T cells.

Study-level findings and limits: Pretreatment TCR clonality in blood under the median foretold superior survival.

Profiled with immunoSEQ multiplex PCR; TCRdb holds only in-frame clones, not every one. The profile shows about 70,000 clones, almost 90% of them singletons. The germline CDR1 and CDR2 sequences are MNHNS and SASEGT. Losses at the gene ends were 6 bases for V and 6 bases for J; bases not matched to a gene: 1. This CDR3 has 12 residues. The sample's time point: pretreatment peripheral blood. The specimen comprised PBMCs, sampled around atezolizumab (anti-PD-L1) treatment. The source of this sequence is a man aged 70 or older with urothelial cancer. This sequence joins TRBV6-1 and TRBJ2-3; TRBD1 matches at 9 bases. This CDR3 is CASSDRGDTQYF. The CDR3 DNA reads as TGTGCCAGCAGCGACAGGGGGGATACGCAGTATTTT.